Only one count was recorded for the clone carrying this T cell receptor (beta chain). What it recognizes is unknown. The record originates from a study of shared clonotypes between healthy human individuals. Whole-study results and caveats: A generally larger estimated richness was seen in naive subsets than in memory subsets.

Assay used: immunoSEQ multiplex PCR; TCRdb lists only in-frame clones, some missing. The data contain around 1.9 million clones, roughly 93% of them seen just once; the ten biggest clones take up approximately 1.6%. This CDR3 is 15 amino acids long. V shed 1 base, J shed 5 bases, and the junction held 4 bases outside the gene matches. CDR1 is MGHRA, CDR2 YSYEKL, per germline. Terminally differentiated effector memory CD45RA+ cells were excluded by CCR7 positive selection of CD45RO-negative cells. The chain couples TRBV4-1 to TRBJ2-2, with TRBD2 matching 7 bases. This clonotype was sampled from a man younger than 35 in good health. Some clones in this sample may be carry-over from other donors' samples. The source material was naive CD8+ T cells from PBMCs. This CDR3 reads CASSQGLGGTGELFF. The CDR3 DNA reads as TGCGCCAGCAGCCAAGGATTGGGGGGGACCGGGGAGCTGTTTTTT.